Described below is a single TCR beta chain sequence and its context. This sample is drawn from a study of response to subunit inactivated influenza vaccine. TCRdb reprocessed the RT-PCR reads via MiXCR and lists one record per CDR3 protein. The sample consists of fewer than 700,000 distinct CDR3 sequences, over 10% of them appearing once. The germline CDR1 and CDR2 sequences are WNHNN and SYGVQD (reference sequence). The CDR3 extends over 15 amino acids. J gave up 4 bases and V 3 bases, and 5 bases lay outside the gene matches. V usage is TRBV10-1 and J usage is TRBJ2-7; 11 bases agree with TRBD2. This clonotype originated in a man aged 50 or older who received an inactivated influenza vaccine. The starting material was PBMCs from blood, obtained about 40 days after vaccination. CDR3 DNA: TGCGCCAGCAGTGACCTAGCGGGGGGTTTGTACGAGCAGTACTTC. As protein: CASSDLAGGLYEQYF.